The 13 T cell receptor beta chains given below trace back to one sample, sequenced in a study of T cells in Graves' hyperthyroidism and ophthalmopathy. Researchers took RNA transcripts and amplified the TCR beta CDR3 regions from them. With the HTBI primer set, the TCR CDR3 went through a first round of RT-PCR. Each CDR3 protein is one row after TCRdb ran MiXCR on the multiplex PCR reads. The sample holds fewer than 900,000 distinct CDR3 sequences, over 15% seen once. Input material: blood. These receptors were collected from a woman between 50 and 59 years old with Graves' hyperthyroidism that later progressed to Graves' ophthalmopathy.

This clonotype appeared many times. CDR3 amino acids: CASSHPDGMNEKLFF. The CDR3 DNA reads as TGTGCCAGCAGCCACCCTGATGGGATGAATGAAAAACTGTTTTTT. The chain is built from TRBV7-2 and TRBJ1-4, with unresolved D. V was trimmed by 5 bases and J by 5 bases, leaving 15 bases between them. Germline loops: CDR1 SGHTA, CDR2 FQGNSA. The CDR3 runs 15 residues.

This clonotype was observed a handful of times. CDR3 DNA sequence: TGTGCCAGCAGCTTAGCGACGGGACTTCAGCTCAGGGAGCTGTTTTTT. As protein: CASSLATGLQLRELFF. This chain uses TRBV7-8 with TRBJ2-2; D is perhaps TRBD2 (6 bases). CDR3 length equals 16 residues. V lost 0 bases and J lost 9, with 17 bases in between. CDR1 is SGHVS, CDR2 FQNEAQ, per germline.

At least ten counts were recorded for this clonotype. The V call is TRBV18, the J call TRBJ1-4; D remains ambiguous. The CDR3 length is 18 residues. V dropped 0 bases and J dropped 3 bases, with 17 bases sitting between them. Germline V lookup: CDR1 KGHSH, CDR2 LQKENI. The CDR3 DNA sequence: TGTGCCAGCTCACCACCCCCTGACCTGGGAAGAGCTAATGAAAAACTGTTTTTT. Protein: CASSPPPDLGRANEKLFF. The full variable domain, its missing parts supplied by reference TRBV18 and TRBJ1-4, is NAGVMQNPRHLVRRRGQEARLRCSPMKGHSHVYWYRQLPEEGLKFMVYLQKENIIDESGMPKERFSAEFPKEGPSILRIQQVVRGDSAAYFCASSPPPDLGRANEKLFFGSGTQLSVL.

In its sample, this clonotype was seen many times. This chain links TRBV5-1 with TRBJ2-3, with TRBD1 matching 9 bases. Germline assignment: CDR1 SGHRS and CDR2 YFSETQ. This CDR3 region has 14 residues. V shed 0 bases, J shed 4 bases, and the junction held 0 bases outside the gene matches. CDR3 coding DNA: TGCGCCAGCAGCTTGGGACAGGGGGCAGATACGCAGTATTTT. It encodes CASSLGQGADTQYF.

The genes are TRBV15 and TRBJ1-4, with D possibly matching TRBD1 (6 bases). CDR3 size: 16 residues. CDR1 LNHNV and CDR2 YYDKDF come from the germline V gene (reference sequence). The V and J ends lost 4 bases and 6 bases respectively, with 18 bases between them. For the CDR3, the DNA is TGTGCCACCAGCACCCCACTGAGGGGGGTCGATGAAAAACTGTTTTTT. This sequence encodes CATSTPLRGVDEKLFF.

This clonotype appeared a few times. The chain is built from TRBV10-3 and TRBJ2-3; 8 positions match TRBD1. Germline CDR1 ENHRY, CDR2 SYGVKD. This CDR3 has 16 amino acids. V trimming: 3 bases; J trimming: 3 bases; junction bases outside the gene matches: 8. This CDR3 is CAISDPQGARTDTQYF. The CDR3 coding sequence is TGTGCCATCAGTGACCCTCAGGGGGCGAGGACAGATACGCAGTATTTT.

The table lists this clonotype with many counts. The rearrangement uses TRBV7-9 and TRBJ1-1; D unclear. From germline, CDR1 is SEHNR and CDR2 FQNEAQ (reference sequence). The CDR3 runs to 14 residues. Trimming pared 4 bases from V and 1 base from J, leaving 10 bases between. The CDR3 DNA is TGTGCCAGCAGCTCCAGGCGGCCGAACACTGAAGCTTTCTTT. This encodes CASSSRRPNTEAFF. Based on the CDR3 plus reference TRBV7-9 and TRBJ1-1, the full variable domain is DTGVSQNPRHKITKRGQNVTFRCDPISEHNRLYWYRQTLGQGPEFLTYFQNEAQLEKSRLLSDRFSAERPKGSFSTLEIQRTEQGDSAMYLCASSSRRPNTEAFFGQGTRLTVV.

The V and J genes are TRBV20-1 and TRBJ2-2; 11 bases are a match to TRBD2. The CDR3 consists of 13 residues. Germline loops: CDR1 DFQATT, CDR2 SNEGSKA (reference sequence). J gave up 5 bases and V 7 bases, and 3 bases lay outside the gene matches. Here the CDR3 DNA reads TGCAGTGGGCTAGCGGGGGGAACCGGGGAGCTGTTTTTT. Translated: CSGLAGGTGELFF.

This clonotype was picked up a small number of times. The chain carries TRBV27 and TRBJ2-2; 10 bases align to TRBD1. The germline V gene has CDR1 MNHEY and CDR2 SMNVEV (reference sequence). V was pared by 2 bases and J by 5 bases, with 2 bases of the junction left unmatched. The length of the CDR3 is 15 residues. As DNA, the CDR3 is TGTGCCAGCAGTTTAGGACAGGGGGAAACCGGGGAGCTGTTTTTT. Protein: CASSLGQGETGELFF.

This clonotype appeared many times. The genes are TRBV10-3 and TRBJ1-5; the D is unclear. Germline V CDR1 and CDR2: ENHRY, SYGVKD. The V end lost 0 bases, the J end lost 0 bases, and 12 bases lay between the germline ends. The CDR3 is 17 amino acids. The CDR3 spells CAISESLTEYSNQPQHF. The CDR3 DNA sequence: TGTGCCATCAGTGAGTCCCTGACCGAATATAGCAATCAGCCCCAGCATTTT.

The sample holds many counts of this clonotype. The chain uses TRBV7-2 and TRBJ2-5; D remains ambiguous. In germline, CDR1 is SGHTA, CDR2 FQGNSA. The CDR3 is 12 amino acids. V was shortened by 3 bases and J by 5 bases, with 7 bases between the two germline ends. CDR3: CASSFLYETQYF. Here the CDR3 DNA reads TGTGCCAGCAGCTTCCTCTACGAGACCCAGTACTTC. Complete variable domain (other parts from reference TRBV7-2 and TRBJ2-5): GAGVSQSPSNKVTEKGKDVELRCDPISGHTALYWYRQSLGQGLEFLIYFQGNSAPDKSGLPSDRFSAERTGGSVSTLTIQRTQQEDSAVYLCASSFLYETQYFGPGTRLLVL.

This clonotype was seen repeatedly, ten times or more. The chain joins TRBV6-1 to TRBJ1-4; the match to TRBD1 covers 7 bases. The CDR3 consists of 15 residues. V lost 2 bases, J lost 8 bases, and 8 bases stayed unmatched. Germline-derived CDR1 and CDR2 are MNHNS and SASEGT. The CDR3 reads CASSETHRGGEKLFF. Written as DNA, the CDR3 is TGTGCCAGCAGTGAAACCCACAGGGGCGGAGAAAAACTGTTTTTT.

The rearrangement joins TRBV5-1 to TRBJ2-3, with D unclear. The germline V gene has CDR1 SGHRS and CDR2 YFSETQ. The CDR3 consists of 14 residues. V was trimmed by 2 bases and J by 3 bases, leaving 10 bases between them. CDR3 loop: CASSFKVLTDTQYF. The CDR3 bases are TGCGCCAGCAGCTTCAAGGTATTAACAGATACGCAGTATTTT.